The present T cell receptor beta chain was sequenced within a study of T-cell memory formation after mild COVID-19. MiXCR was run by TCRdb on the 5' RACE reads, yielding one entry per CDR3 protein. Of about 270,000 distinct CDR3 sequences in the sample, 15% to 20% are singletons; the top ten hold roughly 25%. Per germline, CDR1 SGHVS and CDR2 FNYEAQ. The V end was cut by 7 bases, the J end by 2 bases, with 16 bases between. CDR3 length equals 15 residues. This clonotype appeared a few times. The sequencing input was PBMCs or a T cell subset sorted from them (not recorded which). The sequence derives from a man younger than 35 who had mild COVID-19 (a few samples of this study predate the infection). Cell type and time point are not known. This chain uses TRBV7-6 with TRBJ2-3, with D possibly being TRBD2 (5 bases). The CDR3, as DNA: TGTGCCAGCACCGAAAAATCGGGGTTCACAGATACGCAGTATTTT. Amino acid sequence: CASTEKSGFTDTQYF.